Presented here are 28 T cell receptor beta chains from one specimen sequenced in a study of blood T cells in healthy people across ages. PCR was performed a second time for about 6 to 12 cycles using a sample-barcoded 5' primer and a J-beta primer mix. TCRdb fed the 5' RACE reads into MiXCR, producing one record per CDR3 protein. The sample has over 950,000 distinct CDR3 sequences, approximately 50% seen once. The sample taken for sequencing was blood. The receptors were sampled from a woman aged 55-69 years in good health.

This clonotype occurred once. This chain joins TRBV10-3 and TRBJ1-4; D gene uncertain. Germline-derived CDR1 and CDR2 are ENHRY and SYGVKD. This CDR3 comprises 12 residues. V was clipped by 4 bases and J by 8 bases, with 8 bases between them. The CDR3: CAISVIGEKLFF. The CDR3 nucleotides read TGTGCCATCAGTGTTATAGGGGAAAAACTGTTTTTT.

This clonotype came up a few times. The chain links TRBV2 to TRBJ2-3, with 7 bases that match TRBD2. Unmatched junction bases numbered 12, after V lost 6 bases and J lost 6 bases. The germline V gene encodes CDR1 SNHLY and CDR2 FYNNEI. CDR3 length: 15 residues. Here the CDR3 reads CASSTQGLVVDTQYF. The CDR3 DNA sequence: TGTGCCAGCAGCACTCAAGGACTAGTGGTTGATACGCAGTATTTT.

The chain combines TRBV19 with TRBJ2-5, with 10 bases lining up with TRBD1. After removal of 7 bases from V and 4 bases from J, the junction contained 9 bases not matched to a gene. The germline CDR1 and CDR2 sequences are LNHDA and SQIVND (reference sequence). The length of the CDR3 is 15 residues. The CDR3 loop reads CASTPGTGVPETQYF. CDR3 in DNA: TGTGCCAGTACCCCCGGGACAGGGGTTCCAGAGACCCAGTACTTC.

The sample holds a few counts of this clonotype. The CDR3: CASSYWDGVLTF. The DNA of the CDR3 is TGTGCCAGCAGTTACTGGGACGGCGTCCTGACTTTC. J is TRBJ2-6 and V is TRBV6-5, with D tentatively TRBD1 or TRBD2 (5 bases each). V gave up 1 base and J gave up 12 bases, with 7 bases separating them. The CDR3 is made up of 12 amino acids. The germline V gene has CDR1 MNHEY and CDR2 SVGAGI.

The chain combines TRBV6-2 or TRBV6-3 with TRBJ2-3; 7 bases fit TRBD2. With 5 bases clipped from V and 6 bases from J, the junction kept 11 bases outside the gene matches. The CDR3 contains 15 residues. From germline, CDR1 is MNHEY and CDR2 SVGEGT. For the CDR3, the DNA is TGTGCCAGCAGTCCCCCTGGGGGAGGGCGGGATACGCAGTATTTT. It codes for CASSPPGGGRDTQYF.

The CDR3 sequence is CASSRMVVGDEQYF. The CDR3 DNA reads as TGTGCCAGCAGCCGGATGGTAGTAGGGGACGAGCAGTACTTC. This chain joins TRBV3-1 and TRBJ2-7; perhaps TRBD1 as D (5 bases). V shed 4 bases and J shed 5 bases, with 15 bases lying between them. Germline CDR1 is LGHDT and CDR2 is YNNKEL (reference sequence). The CDR3 consists of 14 residues.

The V call is TRBV12-3 or TRBV12-4, the J call TRBJ1-4; D ambiguous. Between the trimmed V and J ends, which lost 5 bases and 2 bases, there was a span of 12 bases. The CDR3 is made up of 15 amino acids. The CDR3 region is CASSDRKPTNEKLFF. The CDR3 coding sequence is TGTGCCAGCAGTGACCGGAAGCCCACTAATGAAAAACTGTTTTTT.

This clonotype was seen once. The V call is TRBV28, the J call TRBJ2-1; 15 nucleotides line up with TRBD2. J was trimmed by 7 bases and V by 7 bases; bases with no gene match: 8. CDR1 and CDR2 from the germline V gene are MDHEN and SYDVKM. The CDR3 runs 16 residues. The CDR3 nucleotides are TGTGCCAGCATTGGACTAGCGGGAGGGGTTTTTAATGAGCAGTTCTTC. This gives the protein CASIGLAGGVFNEQFF.

The V call is TRBV5-1, the J call TRBJ2-1; 9 bases are shared with TRBD2. After removal of 0 bases from V and 8 bases from J, the junction contained 9 bases not matched to a gene. Germline V gene lookup returns CDR1 SGHRS and CDR2 YFSETQ. The CDR3 runs to 16 residues. CDR3 in DNA: TGCGCCAGCAGCTTGGCCGCGGCGGGAGGGCAATATGAGCAGTTCTTC. Translation: CASSLAAAGGQYEQFF.

This clonotype was seen a handful of times. The V gene is TRBV28, the J gene TRBJ2-3, with 7 positions matching TRBD2. This CDR3 comprises 14 residues. Losses at the gene ends were 5 bases for V and 2 bases for J; bases not matched to a gene: 4. Germline assignment: CDR1 MDHEN and CDR2 SYDVKM. As DNA, the CDR3 is TGTGCCAGCAGTCCCAGCGGGAACACAGATACGCAGTATTTT. This gives the protein CASSPSGNTDTQYF.

This chain uses TRBV6-2 or TRBV6-3 with TRBJ2-7; 7 bases line up with TRBD2. V was pared by 6 bases and J by 1 base, with 6 bases of the junction left unmatched. CDR3 size: 14 residues. Germline CDR1 MNHEY, CDR2 SVGEGT. The CDR3 DNA reads as TGTGCCAGCAGGCGGGAGACGTGGTCCTACGAGCAGTACTTC. It is translated as CASRRETWSYEQYF.

The sample holds a few counts of this clonotype. Here the CDR3 reads CASSQRNTGTTNSPLHF. CDR3 bases: TGTGCCAGCAGCCAGCGTAATACCGGGACTACTAATTCACCCCTCCACTTT. The chain links TRBV2 to TRBJ1-6; possible D gene TRBD1, 5 bases. Trimming shortened V by 6 bases and J by 6 bases, and 21 bases separated the two germline ends. The CDR3 is made up of 17 amino acids. Germline V gives CDR1 SNHLY, CDR2 FYNNEI.

The chain has TRBV7-9 and TRBJ2-7, with D possibly called TRBD1 or TRBD2 (5 bases each). Germline V gene sequence: CDR1 SEHNR, CDR2 FQNEAQ (reference sequence). The V gene lost 7 bases and the J gene lost 6 bases, with 13 bases spanning the gap. The CDR3 length is 12 residues. CDR3 sequence: CASNPPGGEQYF. CDR3 coding DNA: TGTGCCAGCAACCCCCCTGGGGGCGAGCAGTACTTC.

This clonotype was seen only a few times. The chain uses TRBV7-9 and TRBJ2-3; 9 bases are shared with TRBD1. The CDR3 consists of 16 residues. V dropped 2 bases and J dropped 0; count of bases not matched to a gene: 3. Looked up from germline, CDR1 is SEHNR and CDR2 is FQNEAQ (reference sequence). The CDR3 DNA reads as TGTGCCAGCAGCTTAACAGGGGGCCGTAGCACAGATACGCAGTATTTT. Protein product: CASSLTGGRSTDTQYF.

The CDR3 loop is CASSVGSTDQETQYF. The CDR3 DNA sequence: TGTGCCAGCAGCGTAGGGAGTACAGATCAAGAGACCCAGTACTTC. This sequence joins TRBV9 and TRBJ2-5; D is unclear. Germline CDR1 and CDR2: SGDLS and YYNGEE. The V and J ends lost 0 bases and 2 bases respectively, with 11 bases between them. The CDR3 runs 15 residues.

The genes are TRBV27 and TRBJ1-4, with D possibly being TRBD1 (6 bases). Deletions cut 4 bases from V and 6 bases from J, with 18 bases between. CDR1 is MNHEY, CDR2 SMNVEV, per germline (reference sequence). The CDR3 contains 16 residues. The CDR3 loop reads CASSSPSRGHYEKLFF. CDR3 DNA: TGTGCCAGCAGTTCCCCCTCCCGGGGGCATTATGAAAAACTGTTTTTT.

The V call is TRBV5-1, the J call TRBJ2-1; D might be TRBD1 (5 bases). Trimming cost V 4 bases and J 3 bases, with 11 bases left between them. The germline CDR1 and CDR2 sequences are SGHRS and YFSETQ. This CDR3 is 14 amino acids long. The CDR3 DNA sequence: TGCGCCAGCAGCCCGGACAAGGTCTACAATGAGCAGTTCTTC. It specifies CASSPDKVYNEQFF.

This clonotype was counted between two and nine times. V is TRBV27 and J is TRBJ2-5; 7 bases are a match to TRBD2. In germline, CDR1 is MNHEY, CDR2 SMNVEV (reference sequence). V trimming: 6 bases; J trimming: 3 bases; junction bases outside the gene matches: 10. This CDR3 is built from 15 residues. CDR3 protein: CASSTSAGIKETQYF. The CDR3 DNA sequence: TGTGCCAGCAGCACTAGCGCGGGAATAAAAGAGACCCAGTACTTC.

With respect to this clonotype: Germline and junction disagree at one end, which may indicate a read error. V usage is TRBV4-1 and J usage is TRBJ2-5; 11 positions agree with TRBD1. The CDR3 is 14 amino acids. CDR1 and CDR2 from the germline V gene are MGHRA and YSYEKL. The CDR3 DNA is TGCGCCCGCAGCCAAGCGGGACAGGGGGTCGGGCAGTACTTC. This encodes CARSQAGQGVGQYF.

The chain carries TRBV20-1 and TRBJ2-5; TRBD2 matches at 7 bases. Germline V CDR1 and CDR2: DFQATT, SNEGSKA (reference sequence). Losses at the gene ends were 5 bases for V and 2 bases for J; bases not matched to a gene: 8. The CDR3 length is 14 residues. The CDR3 here is CSARSWGLQETQYF. The CDR3 coding sequence is TGCAGTGCTCGGAGTTGGGGACTACAAGAGACCCAGTACTTC.

V usage is TRBV20-1 and J usage is TRBJ2-7; D uncertain. V lost 6 bases and J 2 bases, leaving 14 bases between the germline ends. The germline V gene encodes CDR1 DFQATT and CDR2 SNEGSKA (reference sequence). The CDR3 is made up of 13 amino acids. CDR3 DNA sequence: TGCAGTGCAACCGGTCCGGTTACCTACGAGCAGTACTTC. This encodes CSATGPVTYEQYF.

This chain joins TRBV11-2 and TRBJ2-3; 8 bases fit TRBD1. The CDR3 contains 14 residues. V was clipped by 5 bases and J by 6 bases; unmatched bases: 7. Germline CDR1 reads SGHAT; CDR2 reads FQNNGV. CDR3 in amino acids: CASSLDRVGDTQYF. CDR3 nucleotide sequence: TGTGCCAGCAGCCTGGACAGGGTAGGCGATACGCAGTATTTT.

The rearrangement uses TRBV29-1 and TRBJ2-7; possibly TRBD1 or TRBD2 for D (5 bases each). This CDR3 region has 16 residues. The V end lost 3 bases, the J end lost 2 bases, and 20 bases lay between the germline ends. Germline V gene lookup returns CDR1 SQVTM and CDR2 ANQGSEA. CDR3 in amino acids: CSVEATDSRGTYEQYF. The CDR3 DNA reads TGCAGCGTTGAGGCTACCGACAGCCGGGGCACCTACGAGCAGTACTTC.

The V call is TRBV28, the J call TRBJ1-5; D is possibly TRBD1 (6 bases). The germline CDR1 and CDR2 sequences are MDHEN and SYDVKM. CDR3 length equals 14 residues. The V gene lost 5 bases and the J gene lost 6 bases, with 14 bases spanning the gap. CDR3 nucleotides: TGTGCCAGCAGTAAGGGGGGCTCGGGTCAGCCCCAGCATTTT. Translated, it gives CASSKGGSGQPQHF.

This clonotype showed up just a few times. The V call is TRBV7-9, the J call TRBJ2-3; TRBD1 matches 9 bases. The V gene end was trimmed by 5 bases and the J gene end by 1 base; junction bases not matched to a gene: 7. CDR1 is SEHNR and CDR2 is FQNEAQ in the germline V gene (reference sequence). CDR3 size: 16 residues. The CDR3 nucleotides are TGTGCCAGCAGCAGCCGGACAGGGGAAGGCACAGATACGCAGTATTTT. It yields the protein CASSSRTGEGTDTQYF.

The chain couples TRBV3-1 to TRBJ2-1, with TRBD2 as a possible D gene (6 bases). The ends were cut back, 4 bases at V and 9 bases at J, with 10 bases in the middle. Germline CDR1 reads LGHDT; CDR2 reads YNNKEL (reference sequence). The CDR3 contains 12 residues. CDR3 nucleotide sequence: TGTGCCAGCAGCCCCACGGGGGTTGAGCAGTTCTTC. It codes for CASSPTGVEQFF.

The chain links TRBV7-9 to TRBJ2-5; the match to TRBD2 covers 7 bases. Germline-derived CDR1 and CDR2 are SEHNR and FQNEAQ (reference sequence). Trimming at V came to 1 base and at J to 5 bases, leaving 7 bases not matched to a gene. CDR3 length equals 15 residues. The CDR3 protein is CASSLDKQGGETQYF. CDR3 sequence (DNA): TGTGCCAGCAGCTTAGATAAGCAGGGAGGGGAGACCCAGTACTTC.

A word on this clonotype: The junction differs from germline at one of its ends, possibly a read error. V gene TRBV10-3 combines with J gene TRBJ2-5; 7 bases are shared with TRBD2. Germline V gene data show CDR1 as ENHRY and CDR2 as SYGVKD. The length of the CDR3 is 14 residues. CDR3 DNA: TGTGCCATCGGTGATGTGGGGGGGCAAGAGACCCAGTACTTC. It specifies CAIGDVGGQETQYF.